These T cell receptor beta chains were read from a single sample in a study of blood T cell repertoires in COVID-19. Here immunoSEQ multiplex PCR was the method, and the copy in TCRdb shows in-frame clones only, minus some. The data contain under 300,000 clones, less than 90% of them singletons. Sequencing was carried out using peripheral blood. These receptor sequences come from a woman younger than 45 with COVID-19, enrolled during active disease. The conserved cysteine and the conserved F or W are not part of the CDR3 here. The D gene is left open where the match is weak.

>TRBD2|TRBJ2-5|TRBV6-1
ASSDLLAGGLGGETQY
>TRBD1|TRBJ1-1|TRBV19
ASSIASGQGKTEAF
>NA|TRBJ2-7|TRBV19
ASSMWVSVGAEEQY
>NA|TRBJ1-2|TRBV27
ASSLLPDTYYGYT
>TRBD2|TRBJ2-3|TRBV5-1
ASRSPGLAGVSPTDTQY
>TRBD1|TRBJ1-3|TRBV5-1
ASSSRQGRNTIY
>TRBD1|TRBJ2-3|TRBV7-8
ASSRRQGRLSTDTQY
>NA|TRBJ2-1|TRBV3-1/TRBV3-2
ASSWHSGSSYNEQF
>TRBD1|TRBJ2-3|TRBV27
ASSLGIGQGSTDTQY
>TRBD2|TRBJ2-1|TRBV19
ASSGGALEQF
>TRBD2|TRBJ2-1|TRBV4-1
ASSQEGGNEQF
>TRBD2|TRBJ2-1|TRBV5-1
ASSGSGGVSEQF
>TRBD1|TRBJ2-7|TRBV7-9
ASNQGATYEQY
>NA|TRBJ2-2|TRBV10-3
AISERGMSGELF
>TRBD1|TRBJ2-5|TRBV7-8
ASSSGTGGETQY
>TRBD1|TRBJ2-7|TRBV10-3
AISGQGNYEQY
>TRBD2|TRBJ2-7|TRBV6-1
ASSVRRGIRSYEQY
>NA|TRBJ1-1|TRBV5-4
ASSLPQAAHTEAF
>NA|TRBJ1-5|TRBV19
ASSSRTDSYSNQPQH
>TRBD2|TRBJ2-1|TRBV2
AGSGSGSYSYNEQF
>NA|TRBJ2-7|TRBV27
ASSRDFGYEQY
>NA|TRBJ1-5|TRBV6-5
ASSYFGGGNQPQH
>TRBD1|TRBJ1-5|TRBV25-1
ASRGQPNQPQH
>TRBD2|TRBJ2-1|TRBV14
ASSHRTSGRYNEQF
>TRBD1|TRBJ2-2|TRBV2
ASRREQGATSGELF
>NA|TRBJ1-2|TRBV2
ASSEAHREPARANYGYT
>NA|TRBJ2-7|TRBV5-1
ASSPGLRREQY
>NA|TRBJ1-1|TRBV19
ASNPQDPGPIEAF
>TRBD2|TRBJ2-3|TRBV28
ASRGSGGRGDTQY
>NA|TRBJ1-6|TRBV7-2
ASSSQGVVSSPLH
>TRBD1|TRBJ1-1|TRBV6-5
ASSPGGFGTEAF
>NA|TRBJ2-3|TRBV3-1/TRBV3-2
ASSHPQNTDTQY
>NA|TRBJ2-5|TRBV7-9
AGGGRGQETQY
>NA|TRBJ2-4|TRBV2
ASSNRATLAKNIQY
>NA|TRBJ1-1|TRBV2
ASRAGRGRGNTEAF
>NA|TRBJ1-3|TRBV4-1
ASSQDRFVDTIY
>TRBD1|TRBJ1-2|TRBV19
ASSINSGTGNGYT
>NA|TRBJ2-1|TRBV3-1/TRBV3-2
ASSQLDRLSSDEQF
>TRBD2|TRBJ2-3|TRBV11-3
ASSFGGGTDTQY
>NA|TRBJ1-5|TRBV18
ASSDQGSSNQPQH
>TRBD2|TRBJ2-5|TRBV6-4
ASSDSSPSGGLQLGSQY
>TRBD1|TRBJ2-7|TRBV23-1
AIRQGDYEQY
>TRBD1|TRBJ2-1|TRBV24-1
ATSDPLSGTGRNEQF
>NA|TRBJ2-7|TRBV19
ASSWRGPSGYEQY
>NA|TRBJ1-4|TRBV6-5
ASSPTGRANEKLF
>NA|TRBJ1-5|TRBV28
ASSPGGNQPQH
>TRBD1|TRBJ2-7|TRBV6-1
ASREDRGKTYEQY
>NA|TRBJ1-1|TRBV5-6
ASSLRTEAF
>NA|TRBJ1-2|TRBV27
ASSLSGGAGGYT
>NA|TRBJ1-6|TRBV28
AAAGPFFNSPLH
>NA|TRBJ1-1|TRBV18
ASSPGAISTEAF
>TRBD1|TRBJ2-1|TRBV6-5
ASSSHRDRGLDEQF